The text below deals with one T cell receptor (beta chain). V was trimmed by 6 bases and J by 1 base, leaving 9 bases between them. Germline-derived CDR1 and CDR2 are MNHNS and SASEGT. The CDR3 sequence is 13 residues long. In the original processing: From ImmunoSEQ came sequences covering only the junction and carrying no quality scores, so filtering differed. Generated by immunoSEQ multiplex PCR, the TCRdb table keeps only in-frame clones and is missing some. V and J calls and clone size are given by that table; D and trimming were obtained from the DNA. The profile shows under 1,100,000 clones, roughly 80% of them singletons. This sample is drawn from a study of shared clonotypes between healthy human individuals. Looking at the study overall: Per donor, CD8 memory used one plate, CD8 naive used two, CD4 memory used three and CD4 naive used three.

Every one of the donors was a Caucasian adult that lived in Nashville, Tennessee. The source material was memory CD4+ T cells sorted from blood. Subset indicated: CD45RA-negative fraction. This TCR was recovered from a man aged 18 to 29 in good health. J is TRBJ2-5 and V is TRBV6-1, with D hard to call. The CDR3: CASRGLGQETQYF. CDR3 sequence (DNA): TGTGCCAGCAGGGGCCTTGGCCAAGAGACCCAGTACTTC.